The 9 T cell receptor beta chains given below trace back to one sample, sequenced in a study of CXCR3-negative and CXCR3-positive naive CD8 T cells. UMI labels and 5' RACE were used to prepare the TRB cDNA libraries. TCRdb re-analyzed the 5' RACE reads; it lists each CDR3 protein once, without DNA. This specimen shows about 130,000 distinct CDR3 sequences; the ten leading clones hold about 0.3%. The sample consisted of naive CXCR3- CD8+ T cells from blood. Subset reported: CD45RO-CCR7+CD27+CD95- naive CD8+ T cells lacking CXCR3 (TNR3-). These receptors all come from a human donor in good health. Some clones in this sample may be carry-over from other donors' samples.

CDR3: CASTIGPGSSYNEQFF. The chain couples TRBV19 to TRBJ2-1. Germline loops: CDR1 LNHDA, CDR2 SQIVND (reference sequence). This CDR3 is 16 amino acids long.

The CDR3 reads CSVLGQGRGYTF. This chain joins TRBV29-1 and TRBJ1-2; TCRdb indicates TRBD1, and absent DNA this call remains unverified. This CDR3 contains 12 residues. Germline-derived CDR1 and CDR2 are SQVTM and ANQGSEA.

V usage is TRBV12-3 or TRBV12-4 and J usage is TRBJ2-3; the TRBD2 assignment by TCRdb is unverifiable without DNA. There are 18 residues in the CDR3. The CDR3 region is CASSFRREEVDSTDTQYF.

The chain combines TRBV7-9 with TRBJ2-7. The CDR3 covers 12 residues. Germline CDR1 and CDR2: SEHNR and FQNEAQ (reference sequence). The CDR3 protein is CASSLSALEQYF.

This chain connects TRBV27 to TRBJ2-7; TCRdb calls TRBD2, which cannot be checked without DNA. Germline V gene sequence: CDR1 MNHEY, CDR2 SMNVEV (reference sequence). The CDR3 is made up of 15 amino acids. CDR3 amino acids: CASGSKGLSSYEQYF.

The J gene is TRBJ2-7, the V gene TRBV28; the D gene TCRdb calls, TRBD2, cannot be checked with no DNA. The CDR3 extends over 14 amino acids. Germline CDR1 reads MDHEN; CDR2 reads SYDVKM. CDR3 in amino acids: CASSQRGRHYEQYF. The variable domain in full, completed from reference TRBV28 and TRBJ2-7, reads DVKVTQSSRYLVKRTGEKVFLECVQDMDHENMFWYRQDPGLGLRLIYFSYDVKMKEKGDIPEGYSVSREKKERFSLILESASTNQTSMYLCASSQRGRHYEQYFGPGTRLTVT.

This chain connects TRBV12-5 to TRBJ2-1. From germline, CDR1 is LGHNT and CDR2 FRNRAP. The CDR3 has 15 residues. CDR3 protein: CASGLGPSSYNEQFF.

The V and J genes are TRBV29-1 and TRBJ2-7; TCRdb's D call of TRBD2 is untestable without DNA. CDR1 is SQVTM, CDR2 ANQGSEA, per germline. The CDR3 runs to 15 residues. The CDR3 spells CSVEKAGGSCYEQYF.

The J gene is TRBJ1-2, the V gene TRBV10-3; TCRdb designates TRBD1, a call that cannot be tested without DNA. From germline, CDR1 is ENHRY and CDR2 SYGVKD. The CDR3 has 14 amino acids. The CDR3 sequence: CAISEGGGADGYTF.